The 25 T cell receptor beta chains below come from one sample, sequenced in a study of blood T cells in healthy people across ages. Using a J-beta primer mix together with a sample-barcoded 5' primer, a second PCR was run for about 6 to 11 cycles. TCRdb recomputed calls from the 5' RACE reads with MiXCR, one row per CDR3 protein. The top ten clones hold roughly 13% of a sample with 600,000 to 800,000 distinct CDR3 sequences, approximately 52% of them seen once. Source material: blood. These receptor sequences come from a woman aged 80 or older in good health.

This rearrangement joins TRBV24-1 to TRBJ2-1; D is ambiguous. Germline CDR1 KGHDR, CDR2 SFDVKD. The CDR3 totals 11 residues. Trimming shortened V by 1 base and J by 10 bases, and 4 bases separated the two germline ends. CDR3 sequence (DNA): TGTGCCACCAGTGATTTAGGAGAGCAGTTCTTC. Translated, it gives CATSDLGEQFF.

This clonotype was detected only once. It may be a read error: a sequence one base away is much more abundant. The chain has TRBV3-1 and TRBJ2-7; D is undetermined. Germline V gene sequence: CDR1 LGHDT, CDR2 YNNKEL (reference sequence). The CDR3 is 13 amino acids. The CDR3 loop reads CASSQVKSYEQHF. CDR3 in DNA: TGTGCCAGCAGCCAAGTGAAGTCCTACGAGCAGCACTTC.

The rearrangement uses TRBV7-2 and TRBJ2-7; perhaps TRBD1 as D (6 bases). Trimming cost V 7 bases and J 5 bases, with 18 bases left between them. The CDR3 is made up of 14 amino acids. Per germline, CDR1 SGHTA and CDR2 FQGNSA. In nucleotides, the CDR3 is TGTGCCAGCAAGTTAGTGGGGGCTGTCGACGAGCAGTACTTC. Residues: CASKLVGAVDEQYF.

This chain links TRBV11-2 with TRBJ2-5; 10 bases agree with TRBD2. The end of the DNA aligns better with TRBJ2-7, so the J call may be wrong. CDR1 is SGHAT, CDR2 FQNNGV, per germline. The CDR3 totals 15 residues. CDR3 DNA: TGTGCCAGCAGCGGAACTCTAGCGGGGGTTTACGAGCAGTACTTC. This gives the protein CASSGTLAGVYEQYF.

The genes are TRBV12-3 or TRBV12-4 and TRBJ2-7, with D perhaps TRBD2 (6 bases). TRBJ2-5 matches the DNA end more closely, so the J call is doubtful. The CDR3 consists of 11 residues. DNA of the CDR3: TGTGCCACCGTCGGGGGAGAGACCCAGTACTTC. This translates into CATVGGETQYF.

V usage is TRBV6-5 and J usage is TRBJ2-7; 7 bases line up with TRBD2. The CDR3 has 16 amino acids. CDR1 MNHEY and CDR2 SVGAGI come from the germline V gene. After removal of 0 bases from V and 1 base from J, the junction contained 6 bases not matched to a gene. CDR3: CASSYSLMRGSYEQYF. The CDR3 region has the DNA TGTGCCAGCAGTTACTCGCTTATGCGGGGGTCCTACGAGCAGTACTTC.

The rearrangement joins TRBV3-1 to TRBJ1-3; unclear D gene. V lost 1 base to trimming and J lost 1 base, with 8 bases between them. Germline V gives CDR1 LGHDT, CDR2 YNNKEL (reference sequence). This CDR3 is 15 amino acids long. This CDR3 is CASSQGSGSGNTIYF. Here the CDR3 DNA reads TGTGCCAGCAGCCAAGGGAGCGGGTCTGGAAACACCATATATTTT.

The V gene is TRBV29-1, the J gene TRBJ2-7; no reliable D call. Germline CDR1 SQVTM, CDR2 ANQGSEA. V was clipped by 1 base and J by 0 bases, with 13 bases between them. The CDR3 runs 15 residues. Here the CDR3 reads CSVEGAGRSSYEQYF. The CDR3 nucleotides read TGCAGCGTTGAAGGGGCCGGCAGAAGCTCCTACGAGCAGTACTTC.

This clonotype was observed many times. V usage is TRBV28 and J usage is TRBJ2-1; 9 bases fit TRBD2. This CDR3 contains 15 residues. Germline trimming cut 6 bases from V and 9 bases from J; bases unmatched to any gene: 12. Germline V gene sequence: CDR1 MDHEN, CDR2 SYDVKM. The CDR3 DNA reads TGTGCCAGCAGCTCAGGGGCTAGCGGGGTCGGTGAGCAGTTCTTC. Residues: CASSSGASGVGEQFF.

On this clonotype: One end of the junction fails to match germline, which may point to a read error. The chain uses TRBV7-2 and TRBJ2-1; D possibly uses TRBD1 or TRBD2 (5 bases each). The V gene's germline CDR1 is SGHTA and CDR2 FQGNSA. CDR3 length equals 11 residues. DNA for the CDR3: TGTGCTAGCAGCCTCGGGACGGATCAGTTCTTC. Translating gives CASSLGTDQFF. The complete variable domain, with remaining parts taken from reference TRBV7-2 and TRBJ2-1, reads GAGVSQSPSNKVTEKGKDVELRCDPISGHTALYWYRQSLGQGLEFLIYFQGNSAPDKSGLPSDRFSAERTGGSVSTLTIQRTQQEDSAVYLCASSLGTDQFFGPGTRLTVL.

The chain couples TRBV28 to TRBJ2-1, with TRBD2 identical over 15 bases. Unmatched junction bases numbered 16, after V lost 6 bases and J lost 7 bases. Germline V gene data show CDR1 as MDHEN and CDR2 as SYDVKM. The CDR3 runs to 19 residues. Here the CDR3 DNA reads TGTGCCAGCAGGGGGACTAGCGGGGGGCCCGTCCTTGGAAGGAATGAGCAGTTCTTC. Protein sequence: CASRGTSGGPVLGRNEQFF. The full variable domain, in which reference TRBV28 and TRBJ2-1 provide the parts outside the CDR3, is DVKVTQSSRYLVKRTGEKVFLECVQDMDHENMFWYRQDPGLGLRLIYFSYDVKMKEKGDIPEGYSVSREKKERFSLILESASTNQTSMYLCASRGTSGGPVLGRNEQFFGPGTRLTVL.

Here the CDR3 DNA reads TGCGCCAGCAGCCTTACAGCCTTCGTCACAGATACGCAGTATTTT. Its translation: CASSLTAFVTDTQYF. This chain joins TRBV5-1 and TRBJ2-3; D is undetermined. CDR3 size: 15 residues. Trimming took off 4 bases at V and 2 bases at J, with 14 bases between the two ends. Germline lookup yields CDR1 SGHRS and CDR2 YFSETQ.

A word on this clonotype: A much larger clone sits a single nucleotide away, making a read error possible. The V call is TRBV20-1, the J call TRBJ2-3; tentative D call: TRBD1 (7 bases). The length of the CDR3 is 14 residues. Germline V gene lookup returns CDR1 DFQATT and CDR2 SNEGSKA (reference sequence). Deletions cut 6 bases from V and 8 bases from J, with 21 bases between. The CDR3: CSAPTTQGGATQYF. DNA for the CDR3: TGCAGTGCCCCGACAACCCAGGGGGGAGCTACGCAGTATTTT.

As regards this clonotype: This may be a read error, as it is one base from a much larger clone. This chain links TRBV10-3 with TRBJ2-3; D not resolved. Germline V gene sequence: CDR1 ENHRY, CDR2 SYGVKD. The CDR3 is 14 residues long. CDR3 loop: CAISAGGDTVTQYF. The CDR3 bases are TGTGCCATCAGTGCAGGTGGAGACACAGTTACGCAGTATTTT.

This chain links TRBV10-3 with TRBJ1-2; D gene unclear. The CDR3 length is 13 residues. V gave up 2 bases and J gave up 6 bases, with 10 bases separating them. Germline V gene data show CDR1 as ENHRY and CDR2 as SYGVKD. The CDR3 nucleotides read TGTGCCATCAGTGAGAGGGCAGTCGATGGCTACACCTTC. Translating gives CAISERAVDGYTF.

The chain has TRBV7-8 and TRBJ2-7, with 9 bases that match TRBD1. CDR1 SGHVS and CDR2 FQNEAQ come from the germline V gene. The CDR3 length is 16 residues. V was clipped by 3 bases and J by 6 bases; unmatched bases: 12. CDR3 loop: CASSLTPGQGAAEQYF. The CDR3 DNA sequence: TGTGCCAGCAGCTTGACACCGGGACAGGGAGCCGCCGAGCAGTACTTC. Based on the CDR3 plus reference TRBV7-8 and TRBJ2-7, the full variable domain is GAGVSQSPRYKVAKRGQDVALRCDPISGHVSLFWYQQALGQGPEFLTYFQNEAQLDKSGLPSDRFFAERPEGSVSTLKIQRTQQEDSAVYLCASSLTPGQGAAEQYFGPGTRLTVT.

The chain recombines TRBV7-9 with TRBJ2-1, with 11 bases that match TRBD2. In germline, CDR1 is SEHNR, CDR2 FQNEAQ (reference sequence). V lost 3 bases and J lost 6; bases outside the gene matches: 4. The CDR3 is 15 amino acids. CDR3 loop: CASSFSGGAVNEQFF. The CDR3 nucleotides read TGTGCCAGCAGCTTTAGCGGGGGGGCTGTCAATGAGCAGTTCTTC.

This clonotype was observed many times. For the CDR3, the DNA is TGCGCCAGCAGTGACGGGGGCGCAAATAATGAGCAGTTCTTC. It translates to CASSDGGANNEQFF. The chain joins TRBV10-1 to TRBJ2-1; either TRBD1 or TRBD2 may fit D (6 bases each). The CDR3 totals 14 residues. V was pared by 3 bases and J by 7 bases, with 13 bases between. Germline V CDR1 and CDR2: WNHNN, SYGVQD (reference sequence).

This clonotype was counted ten times or more. This chain uses TRBV5-6 with TRBJ2-3, with a tentative D call TRBD2 (7 bases). Per germline, CDR1 SGHDT and CDR2 YYEEEE. V lost 4 bases, J lost 2 bases, and 14 bases lay in between. The CDR3 sequence is 15 residues long. The CDR3: CASSNLGGLTDTQYF. CDR3 bases: TGTGCCAGCAGCAACTTGGGGGGGCTCACAGATACGCAGTATTTT.

The chain is built from TRBV3-1 and TRBJ2-3; perhaps TRBD1 as D (6 bases). The CDR3 runs 14 residues. CDR1 is LGHDT, CDR2 YNNKEL, per germline (reference sequence). Trimming cost V 2 bases and J 6 bases, with 12 bases left between them. CDR3 loop: CASSQRSGHDTQYF. The CDR3 DNA reads TGTGCCAGCAGCCAACGGTCGGGACATGATACGCAGTATTTT.

The chain carries TRBV29-1 and TRBJ1-5, with 8 bases aligning to TRBD1. After removal of 4 bases from V and 3 bases from J, the junction contained 8 bases not matched to a gene. CDR1 and CDR2 (germline): SQVTM, ANQGSEA. The CDR3 is 15 residues long. The CDR3: CSVGETGVTNQPQHF. The CDR3 DNA is TGCAGCGTTGGTGAGACAGGGGTCACCAATCAGCCCCAGCATTTT.

In regard to this clonotype: A single base separates this from a much larger clone, so it may be a read error. This chain connects TRBV5-1 to TRBJ2-1; D assignment may be TRBD1 or TRBD2 (5 bases each). This CDR3 has 17 residues. Germline CDR1 SGHRS, CDR2 YFSETQ. CDR3 protein: CAGSLALGDPGPNEQFF. The CDR3 nucleotides read TGCGCCGGCAGCTTGGCCTTGGGAGACCCAGGGCCGAATGAGCAGTTCTTC.

The chain couples TRBV9 to TRBJ2-1; tentative D call: TRBD2 (6 bases). Germline V gives CDR1 SGDLS, CDR2 YYNGEE. Trimming took 7 bases from V and 8 from J, leaving 19 bases between them. The length of the CDR3 is 14 residues. The CDR3 loop reads CASSMGGAYDEQFF. CDR3 in DNA: TGTGCCAGCTCGATGGGGGGAGCGTACGATGAGCAGTTCTTC.

This clonotype was seen at least ten times. CDR3 sequence (DNA): TGTGCCAGCACCTTATGGCTAGCGGGGGGCAATGAGCAGTTCTTC. This codes for CASTLWLAGGNEQFF. This chain links TRBV12-3 or TRBV12-4 with TRBJ2-1; 11 nucleotides line up with TRBD2. The CDR3 contains 15 residues. V gave up 7 bases and J gave up 6 bases; unmatched junction bases: 8.

The genes are TRBV12-3 or TRBV12-4 and TRBJ2-5; D gene ambiguous. The CDR3 is made up of 12 amino acids. The ends were cut back, 6 bases at V and 5 bases at J, with 10 bases in the middle. The CDR3 spells CASSLGLETQYF. The DNA of the CDR3 is TGTGCCAGCAGCTTGGGGTTGGAGACCCAGTACTTC.